This T cell receptor beta chain was documented in a study of T cell responses to AZD1222 COVID-19 vaccine. Whole-study results and caveats: Two doses of AZD1222 preceded a rise in Spike-specific TCR breadth and depth.

With V trimmed by 5 bases and J by 7 bases, 11 bases remained unmatched. Germline V lookup: CDR1 LNHDA, CDR2 SQIVND (reference sequence). The length of the CDR3 is 15 residues. The method was immunoSEQ multiplex PCR; TCRdb's version includes in-frame clones alone and lacks a portion of them. The table lists around 60,000 clones, 81% of them singletons. Worth noting for this clone: Its antigen remains unidentified.

Source: peripheral blood, taken 28 days after the second AZD1222 dose. The rearrangement uses TRBV19 and TRBJ2-1, with 7 bases fitting TRBD1. The origin of this receptor is an adult who received the AZD1222 COVID-19 vaccine. The CDR3 DNA reads TGTGCCAGTAGTCAACAGGGGAGCGCATCAAATGAGCAGTTCTTC. It encodes CASSQQGSASNEQFF.